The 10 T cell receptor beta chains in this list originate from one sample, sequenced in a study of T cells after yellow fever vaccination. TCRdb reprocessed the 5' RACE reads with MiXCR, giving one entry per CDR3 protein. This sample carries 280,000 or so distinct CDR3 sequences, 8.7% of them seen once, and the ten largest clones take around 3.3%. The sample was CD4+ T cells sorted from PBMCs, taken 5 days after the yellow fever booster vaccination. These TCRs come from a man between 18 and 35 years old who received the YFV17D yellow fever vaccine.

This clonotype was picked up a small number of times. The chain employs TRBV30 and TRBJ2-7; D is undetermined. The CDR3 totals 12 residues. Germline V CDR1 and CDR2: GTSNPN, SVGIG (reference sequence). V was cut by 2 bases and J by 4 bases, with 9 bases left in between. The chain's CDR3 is CAWSISVYEQYF. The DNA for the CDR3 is TGTGCCTGGAGTATCTCAGTTTACGAGCAGTACTTC.

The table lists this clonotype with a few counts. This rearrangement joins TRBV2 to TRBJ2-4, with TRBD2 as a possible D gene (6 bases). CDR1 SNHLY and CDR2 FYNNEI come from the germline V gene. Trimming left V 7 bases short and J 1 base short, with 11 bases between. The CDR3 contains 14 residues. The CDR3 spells CASMGGGAKNIQYF. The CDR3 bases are TGTGCCAGCATGGGTGGGGGGGCCAAAAACATTCAGTACTTC.

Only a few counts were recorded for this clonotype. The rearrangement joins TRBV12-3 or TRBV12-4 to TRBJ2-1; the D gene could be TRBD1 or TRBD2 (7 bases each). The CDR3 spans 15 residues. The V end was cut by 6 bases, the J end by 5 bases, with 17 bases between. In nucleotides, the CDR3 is TGTGCCAGCAGCTTGCGACAGGGACTACACAATGAGCAGTTCTTC. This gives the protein CASSLRQGLHNEQFF.

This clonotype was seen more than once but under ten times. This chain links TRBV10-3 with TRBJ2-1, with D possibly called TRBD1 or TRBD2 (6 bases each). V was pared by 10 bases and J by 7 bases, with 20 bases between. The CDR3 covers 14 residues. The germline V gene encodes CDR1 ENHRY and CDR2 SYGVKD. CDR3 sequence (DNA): TGTGCCAGCGCCCTTCTCGGGGGCGAGAATGAGCAGTTCTTC. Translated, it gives CASALLGGENEQFF.

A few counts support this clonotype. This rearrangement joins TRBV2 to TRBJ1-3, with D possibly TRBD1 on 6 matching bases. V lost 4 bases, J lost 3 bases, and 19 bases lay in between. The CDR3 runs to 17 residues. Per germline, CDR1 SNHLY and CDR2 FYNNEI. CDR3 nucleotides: TGTGCCAGCAGTGCGGGGGCGAGGCAGGAAGGTGGAAACACCATATATTTT. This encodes CASSAGARQEGGNTIYF.

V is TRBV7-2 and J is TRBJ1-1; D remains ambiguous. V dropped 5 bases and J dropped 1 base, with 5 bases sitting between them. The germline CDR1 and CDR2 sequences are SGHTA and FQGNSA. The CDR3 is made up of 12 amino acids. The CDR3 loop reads CASSRSNTEAFF. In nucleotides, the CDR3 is TGTGCCAGCAGCAGGTCGAACACTGAAGCTTTCTTT.

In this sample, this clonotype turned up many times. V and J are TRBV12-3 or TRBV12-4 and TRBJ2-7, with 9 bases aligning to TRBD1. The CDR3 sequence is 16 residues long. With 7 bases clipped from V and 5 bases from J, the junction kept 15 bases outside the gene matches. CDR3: CASTGRDRGFTDEQYF. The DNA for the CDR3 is TGTGCCAGCACCGGCCGCGACAGGGGGTTTACGGACGAGCAGTACTTC.

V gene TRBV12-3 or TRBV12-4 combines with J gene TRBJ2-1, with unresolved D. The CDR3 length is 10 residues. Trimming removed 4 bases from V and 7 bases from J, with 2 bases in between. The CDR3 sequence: CASSSNEQFF. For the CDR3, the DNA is TGTGCCAGCAGTTCAAATGAGCAGTTCTTC.

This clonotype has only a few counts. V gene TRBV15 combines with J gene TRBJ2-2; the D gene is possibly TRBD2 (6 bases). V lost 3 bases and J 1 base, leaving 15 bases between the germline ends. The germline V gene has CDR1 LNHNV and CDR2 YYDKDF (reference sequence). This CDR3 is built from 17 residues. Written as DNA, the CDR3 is TGTGCCACCAGCAGGCGCCCGGAGGGGTGGAACACCGGGGAGCTGTTTTTT. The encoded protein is CATSRRPEGWNTGELFF.

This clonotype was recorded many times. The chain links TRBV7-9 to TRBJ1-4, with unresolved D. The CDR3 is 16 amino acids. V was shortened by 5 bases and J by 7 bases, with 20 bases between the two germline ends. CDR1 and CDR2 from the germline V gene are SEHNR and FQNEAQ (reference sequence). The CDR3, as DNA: TGTGCCAGCAGCCCTCTTGGATACACAGAGGGTGAAAAACTGTTTTTT. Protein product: CASSPLGYTEGEKLFF.